The present TCR beta chain was sequenced within a study of blood T cell repertoires in COVID-19. The germline V gene has CDR1 SNHLY and CDR2 FYNNEI. The V segment lost 2 bases and the J segment 7 bases; nucleotides outside the gene matches: 8. The length of the CDR3 is 16 residues. Here immunoSEQ multiplex PCR was the method, and the copy in TCRdb shows in-frame clones only, minus some. Seen here are over 200,000 clones, 85% to 90% observed once, and the top ten hold 15% to 18%. The chain combines TRBV2 with TRBJ1-5, with TRBD1 matching over 10 bases. The receptor was isolated from a man younger than 35 who had recovered from COVID-19. The sequenced material came from PBMCs or T cells enriched from blood (not recorded which). CDR3 DNA: TGTGCCAGCAGTGAACGGGGACAGGGGAGTTGGCAGCCCCAGCATTTT. Protein: CASSERGQGSWQPQHF.